A single T cell receptor (beta chain) is shown here with its context. Isolation recovered at least 6.5 million PBMCs from every sample. A sample-barcoded 5' primer and a J-beta primer mix were used in a second PCR of roughly 6 to 11 cycles. Via MiXCR, TCRdb re-called the 5' RACE reads, giving one row per CDR3 protein. The sample shows 1.5 million to 2 million distinct CDR3 sequences, 28% of them seen only once. The ends lost 4 bases at V and 2 bases at J; junction bases unmatched: 8. This CDR3 is 15 amino acids long. CDR1 and CDR2 (germline): SGHRS, YFSETQ. These data are taken from a study of blood T cells in healthy people across ages.

The chain employs TRBV5-1 and TRBJ1-2; 7 bases map to TRBD1. Sequenced: blood. This clonotype originated in a woman aged 25-40 years in good health. CDR3 amino acids: CASSHSQGRNYGYTF. CDR3 in DNA: TGCGCCAGCAGCCACTCACAGGGGAGAAACTATGGCTACACCTTC.